The 21 T cell receptor beta chains in this list originate from one sample, sequenced in a study of regulatory dendritic cells for organ transplantation. Profiled with immunoSEQ multiplex PCR; TCRdb holds only in-frame clones, not every one. This sample has 21,000 or so clones, with 74% found just once. The sample comprised memory CD4+ T cells from blood. The subset was: CD45RO+ memory T cells. The receptors stem from a human donor in good health.

The V call is TRBV19, the J call TRBJ2-3; the match to TRBD2 covers 9 bases. The CDR3 extends over 14 amino acids. Germline CDR1 LNHDA, CDR2 SQIVND (reference sequence). The J segment lost 7 bases and the V segment lost 3 bases, leaving 5 bases of the junction unmatched. The DNA for the CDR3 is TGTGCCAGTAGTATCGGCGGGGGGGCCCATACGCAGTATTTT. Protein: CASSIGGGAHTQYF.

The CDR3 protein is CASSLDAPRGRGYTF. The CDR3 DNA reads as TGTGCCAGCAGCTTAGACGCCCCCAGGGGGCGGGGCTACACCTTC. The rearrangement links TRBV7-2 to TRBJ1-2, with 8 nucleotides matching TRBD1. The germline V gene encodes CDR1 SGHTA and CDR2 FQGNSA. The V gene end was trimmed by 1 base and the J gene end by 8 bases; junction bases not matched to a gene: 9. The CDR3 contains 15 residues.

The chain combines TRBV6-1 with TRBJ1-2; 8 bases fit TRBD1. Germline trimming cut 7 bases from V and 7 bases from J; bases unmatched to any gene: 2. The CDR3 consists of 11 residues. Germline values: CDR1 MNHNS, CDR2 SASEGT. CDR3 loop: CASIGQGGYTF. The CDR3 bases are TGTGCCAGCATCGGACAGGGTGGCTACACCTTC.

The chain carries TRBV7-2 and TRBJ2-2; 9 bases are shared with TRBD1. J was trimmed by 5 bases and V by 5 bases; bases with no gene match: 6. The V gene's germline CDR1 is SGHTA and CDR2 FQGNSA. This CDR3 is 15 amino acids long. For the CDR3, the DNA is TGTGCCAGCAGCCCGGACAGGGGAGGGACCGGGGAGCTGTTTTTT. As protein: CASSPDRGGTGELFF.

J is TRBJ1-1 and V is TRBV2, with D unresolved. CDR1 and CDR2 (germline): SNHLY, FYNNEI. Trimming took 5 bases from V and 4 from J, leaving 20 bases between them. This CDR3 contains 16 residues. CDR3 loop: CASSPTRKARGTEAFF. CDR3 bases: TGTGCCAGCAGTCCCACTAGGAAGGCAAGAGGCACTGAAGCTTTCTTT. The variable domain in full, with the rest retrieved from reference TRBV2 and TRBJ1-1, is EPEVTQTPSHQVTQMGQEVILRCVPISNHLYFYWYRQILGQKVEFLVSFYNNEISEKSEIFDDQFSVERPDGSNFTLKIRSTKLEDSAMYFCASSPTRKARGTEAFFGQGTRLTVV.

V is TRBV4-3 and J is TRBJ1-5; TRBD1 aligns across 7 bases. CDR1 and CDR2 from the germline V gene are LGHNA and YSLEER. V gave up 0 bases and J gave up 7 bases; unmatched junction bases: 9. The CDR3 runs to 16 residues. The CDR3 region has the DNA TGCGCCAGCAGCCAAGATTGGCAGGGGGTCGGGCAGCCCCAGCATTTT. Translating it yields CASSQDWQGVGQPQHF.

V gene TRBV7-9 combines with J gene TRBJ2-2; TRBD2 matches 8 bases. The CDR3 consists of 16 residues. Trimming took 5 bases from V and 2 from J; bases not matched to a gene: 7. Germline V lookup: CDR1 SEHNR, CDR2 FQNEAQ (reference sequence). CDR3 amino acids: CASSREGGTNTGELFF. The CDR3 DNA reads as TGTGCCAGCAGCCGGGAGGGCGGAACAAACACCGGGGAGCTGTTTTTT. Complete variable domain (other parts from reference TRBV7-9 and TRBJ2-2): DTGVSQNPRHKITKRGQNVTFRCDPISEHNRLYWYRQTLGQGPEFLTYFQNEAQLEKSRLLSDRFSAERPKGSFSTLEIQRTEQGDSAMYLCASSREGGTNTGELFFGEGSRLTVL.

The chain has TRBV5-1 and TRBJ2-7; D unclear. V lost 0 bases and J lost 6, with 10 bases in between. The length of the CDR3 is 13 residues. Germline CDR1 and CDR2: SGHRS and YFSETQ. CDR3 sequence (DNA): TGCGCCAGCAGCTTGGAACTCTCGGGCGAGCAGTACTTC. It encodes CASSLELSGEQYF.

The V gene is TRBV29-1, the J gene TRBJ2-5, with D maybe TRBD1 (6 bases). V dropped 6 bases and J dropped 4 bases, with 18 bases sitting between them. CDR1 SQVTM and CDR2 ANQGSEA come from the germline V gene. There are 14 residues in the CDR3. The CDR3: CSVGGPKAGETQYF. CDR3 DNA: TGCAGCGTAGGGGGTCCTAAGGCGGGAGAGACCCAGTACTTC.

V gene TRBV2 combines with J gene TRBJ2-3, with a weak D call TRBD2 (7 bases). The CDR3 loop spans 17 amino acids. CDR1 and CDR2 from the germline V gene are SNHLY and FYNNEI. V was trimmed by 6 bases and J by 2 bases, leaving 21 bases between them. DNA for the CDR3: TGTGCCAGCAGAAAGGACTTCGCGGGGGCTAACACAGATACGCAGTATTTT. This sequence encodes CASRKDFAGANTDTQYF.

CDR3 nucleotides: TGTGCCAGCAGCTTGAACGACCTTGGGGGCAACACTGAAGCTTTCTTT. Amino acid sequence: CASSLNDLGGNTEAFF. J is TRBJ1-1 and V is TRBV5-6; weak D call: TRBD1 (6 bases). The CDR3 consists of 16 residues. Germline loops: CDR1 SGHDT, CDR2 YYEEEE. Trimming took 1 base from V and 2 from J, leaving 15 bases between them.

The V and J genes are TRBV10-3 and TRBJ2-5; a possible D gene is TRBD2 (7 bases). Germline loops: CDR1 ENHRY, CDR2 SYGVKD. The CDR3 spans 13 residues. Between the trimmed V and J ends, which lost 6 bases and 2 bases, there was a span of 10 bases. CDR3 bases: TGTGCCATCAGCCGGGGGGCACAAGAGACCCAGTACTTC. Translating it yields CAISRGAQETQYF.

V gene TRBV19 combines with J gene TRBJ1-5; D uncertain. Looked up from germline, CDR1 is LNHDA and CDR2 is SQIVND (reference sequence). This CDR3 is 15 amino acids long. V was clipped by 5 bases and J by 4 bases, with 15 bases between them. CDR3 sequence: CASSSRSGRNQPQHF. CDR3 sequence (DNA): TGTGCCAGTAGTTCGAGGTCCGGGAGAAATCAGCCCCAGCATTTT.

The genes are TRBV5-6 and TRBJ2-7; D is ambiguous. The V gene lost 0 bases and the J gene lost 8 bases, with 15 bases spanning the gap. Looked up from germline, CDR1 is SGHDT and CDR2 is YYEEEE. CDR3 length: 14 amino acids. CDR3 DNA sequence: TGTGCCAGCAGCTTGGACAGAGATTCATCTAAGCAGTACTTC. It codes for CASSLDRDSSKQYF.

The CDR3 region is CASTSRVTDTQYF. The CDR3 DNA reads as TGTGCCAGCACATCCAGGGTAACAGATACGCAGTATTTT. The rearrangement links TRBV11-3 to TRBJ2-3, with D possibly TRBD1 on 5 matching bases. Germline lookup yields CDR1 SGHNT and CDR2 YENEEA. Trimming shortened V by 7 bases and J by 3 bases, and 11 bases separated the two germline ends. This CDR3 is built from 13 residues. Full variable domain (outside the CDR3, taken from reference TRBV11-3 and TRBJ2-3): EAGVVQSPRYKIIEKKQPVAFWCNPISGHNTLYWYLQNLGQGPELLIRYENEEAVDDSQLPKDRFSAERLKGVDSTLKIQPAELGDSAVYLCASTSRVTDTQYFGPGTRLTVL.

CDR3 bases: TGTGCCAGCAGTGACCCCACTAGTTCCCACGAGCAGTACTTC. Amino acid sequence: CASSDPTSSHEQYF. The chain recombines TRBV25-1 with TRBJ2-7, with D perhaps matching TRBD2 (5 bases). Germline-derived CDR1 and CDR2 are MGHDK and SYGVNS. CDR3 length: 14 amino acids. Trimming pared 3 bases from V and 5 bases from J, leaving 14 bases between.

This rearrangement joins TRBV7-9 to TRBJ2-1; 10 bases are shared with TRBD2. Trimming took 1 base from V and 6 from J; bases not matched to a gene: 9. The CDR3 is 17 residues long. Germline CDR1 SEHNR, CDR2 FQNEAQ (reference sequence). CDR3 coding DNA: TGTGCCAGCAGCTTAGGGTCAGCGGGGGGGACTTTCAATGAGCAGTTCTTC. It translates to CASSLGSAGGTFNEQFF.

V is TRBV9 and J is TRBJ2-7; 10 positions match TRBD2. Germline V gene sequence: CDR1 SGDLS, CDR2 YYNGEE. J gave up 6 bases and V 3 bases, and 3 bases lay outside the gene matches. This CDR3 spans 13 amino acids. CDR3 residues: CASSASGGTEQYF. CDR3 in DNA: TGTGCCAGCAGCGCTAGCGGGGGAACCGAGCAGTACTTC.

This clone was picked up a small number of times. This chain uses TRBV5-4 with TRBJ1-6; the D gene is possibly TRBD1 (5 bases). The CDR3 is 15 amino acids. V lost 0 bases to trimming and J lost 5 bases, with 9 bases between them. Germline V gene sequence: CDR1 SGHNT, CDR2 YYREEE (reference sequence). CDR3 in DNA: TGTGCCAGCAGCTTGGGCAGGGCCGATAATTCACCCCTCCACTTT. Encoded protein: CASSLGRADNSPLHF.

The chain combines TRBV19 with TRBJ2-3, with TRBD2 identical over 10 bases. The CDR3 loop spans 13 amino acids. Germline V gene sequence: CDR1 LNHDA, CDR2 SQIVND (reference sequence). The V and J ends lost 5 bases and 12 bases, in that order; junction bases with no gene match: 8. This chain's CDR3 is CASSELAGLDQYF. CDR3 nucleotide sequence: TGTGCCAGTAGTGAACTAGCGGGGTTGGATCAGTATTTT. Full variable domain (remainder filled in from reference TRBV19 and TRBJ2-3): DGGITQSPKYLFRKEGQNVTLSCEQNLNHDAMYWYRQDPGQGLRLIYYSQIVNDFQKGDIAEGYSVSREKKESFPLTVTSAQKNPTAFYLCASSELAGLDQYFGPGTRLTVL.

The rearrangement joins TRBV5-5 to TRBJ2-6, with D maybe TRBD1 (5 bases). CDR1 is SGHKS, CDR2 YYEKEE, per germline (reference sequence). The length of the CDR3 is 16 residues. V shed 3 bases and J shed 1 base, with 11 bases lying between them. CDR3: CASSWHRQSGANVLTF. The CDR3 coding sequence is TGTGCCAGCAGCTGGCATCGACAGTCTGGGGCCAACGTCCTGACTTTC.